The present T cell receptor (beta chain) was sequenced within a study of cytomegalovirus exposure and HLA in healthy donors. Study background: An early data release held 75 million to 100 million unique TCRs from HLA-typed donors. Findings and caveats of the study: Later analysis suggested most CMV-associated TCR beta chains were HLA-restricted.

PCR used 60 Vbeta primers and 13 Jbeta primers. Here immunoSEQ multiplex PCR was the method, and the copy in TCRdb shows in-frame clones only, minus some. The sample contains around 190,000 clones, approximately 9.5% of which appear only once. This CDR3 has 16 amino acids. V lost 5 bases to trimming and J lost 0 bases; unmatched junction nucleotides: 6. Looked up from germline, CDR1 is SGHTA and CDR2 is FQGNSA. This clone was detected only a few times. Its target is unknown. The sample was PBMCs. The chain couples TRBV7-2 to TRBJ2-3, with TRBD2 matching 9 bases. This receptor was identified in a woman aged 25 to 45 in good health and CMV-seropositive. The CDR3 loop reads CASSPRLADSTDTQYF. CDR3 bases: TGTGCCAGCAGCCCCAGACTAGCGGATAGCACAGATACGCAGTATTTT.